This T cell receptor beta chain was identified during a study of Ad26.COV2.S vaccination and SARS-CoV-2 variants. General study points: Analyses of TCR breadth and depth may have underestimated total T cell responses. Vaccine and placebo recipients had similar non-spike TCR breadth. Substantial breadth was reported for post-vaccination spike-specific CD8+ and CD4+ T cells. The placebo group had lower spike-specific TCR breadth than the vaccine recipients did.

There are 15 residues in the CDR3. CDR1 and CDR2 from the germline V gene are KGHSH and LQKENI. Trimming at V came to 1 base and at J to 4 bases, leaving 5 bases not matched to a gene. As for this clone: The antigen is unknown.

This table comes from immunoSEQ multiplex PCR, and its TCRdb copy is limited to in-frame clones, with some not included. The profile shows over 100,000 clones, over 60% of them singletons. The source was peripheral blood, collected after recovery from COVID-19. The chain employs TRBV18 and TRBJ1-1, with TRBD1 matching over 8 bases. The clonotype was recovered from a human donor who had recovered from COVID-19. The CDR3: CASSPLQGGSTEAFF. DNA of the CDR3: TGTGCCAGCTCACCACTACAGGGGGGGAGCACTGAAGCTTTCTTT.